The 13 T cell receptor beta chains presented below share a single source sample, sequenced in a study of blood T cell repertoires in COVID-19. Profiling relied on immunoSEQ multiplex PCR, and the TCRdb table lists in-frame clones only, not all of them. In the table there are around 220,000 clones, over 75% of which are singletons. The sample taken for sequencing was peripheral blood. These receptor sequences come from a man aged 50-59 years with acute or convalescent COVID-19.

The chain employs TRBV7-8 and TRBJ2-7; D is uncertain. In germline, CDR1 is SGHVS, CDR2 FQNEAQ. There are 12 residues in the CDR3. V lost 1 base, J lost 6 bases, and 7 bases lay in between. CDR3 bases: TGTGCCAGCAGCTTAGTGTCGGGCGAGCAGTACTTC. It yields the protein CASSLVSGEQYF. Complete variable domain (other parts from reference TRBV7-8 and TRBJ2-7): GAGVSQSPRYKVAKRGQDVALRCDPISGHVSLFWYQQALGQGPEFLTYFQNEAQLDKSGLPSDRFFAERPEGSVSTLKIQRTQQEDSAVYLCASSLVSGEQYFGPGTRLTVT.

By sample fraction, this clone is medium-sized (0.01 to 0.1%). The chain carries TRBV6-1 and TRBJ2-1; 8 bases align to TRBD1. CDR3 size: 13 residues. V was pared by 3 bases and J by 7 bases, with 2 bases of the junction left unmatched. Germline CDR1 MNHNS, CDR2 SASEGT. As DNA, the CDR3 is TGTGCCAGCAGTGACAGGGGGCCAAATGAGCAGTTCTTC. Translated: CASSDRGPNEQFF.

The chain has TRBV7-2 and TRBJ2-2; D is perhaps TRBD2 (5 bases). This CDR3 has 15 residues. Germline assignment: CDR1 SGHTA and CDR2 FQGNSA. Trimming pared 3 bases from V and 0 bases from J, leaving 8 bases between. CDR3 sequence: CASSFLEANTGELFF. CDR3 nucleotides: TGTGCCAGCAGCTTCTTGGAGGCGAACACCGGGGAGCTGTTTTTT.

The chain employs TRBV27 and TRBJ1-1; no firm D call. The CDR3 totals 14 residues. V lost 5 bases and J lost 0, with 10 bases in between. CDR1 is MNHEY, CDR2 SMNVEV, per germline (reference sequence). CDR3 amino acids: CASSPRNMNTEAFF. Written as DNA, the CDR3 is TGTGCCAGCAGTCCCCGAAACATGAACACTGAAGCTTTCTTT.

V and J are TRBV3-1 (or the pseudogene TRBV3-2) and TRBJ1-5, with a weak D call TRBD1 (5 bases). This CDR3 is 13 amino acids long. V was trimmed by 8 bases and J by 2 bases, leaving 10 bases between them. Germline CDR1 is LGHDT and CDR2 is YNNKEL (reference sequence). This CDR3 is CASSPRGNQPQHF. CDR3 coding DNA: TGTGCCAGCTCCCCCAGGGGCAATCAGCCCCAGCATTTT.

The chain recombines TRBV30 with TRBJ2-3, with TRBD2 matching 13 bases. Germline trimming cut 0 bases from V and 4 bases from J; bases unmatched to any gene: 7. The CDR3 totals 17 residues. From germline, CDR1 is GTSNPN and CDR2 SVGIG (reference sequence). Here the CDR3 reads CAWSVRGLAGVADTQYF. CDR3 nucleotide sequence: TGTGCCTGGAGTGTACGAGGACTAGCGGGGGTGGCAGATACGCAGTATTTT.

The rearrangement uses TRBV3-1 (or the pseudogene TRBV3-2) and TRBJ1-6; D not certain. The CDR3 consists of 15 residues. Germline lookup yields CDR1 LGHDT and CDR2 YNNKEL (reference sequence). The germline V and J ends were trimmed by 6 bases and 7 bases, with 16 bases remaining between them. The CDR3 region is CASRGAPGLNSPLHF. CDR3 nucleotide sequence: TGTGCCAGCAGAGGCGCCCCGGGATTAAATTCACCCCTCCACTTT.

The chain recombines TRBV7-3 with TRBJ2-5, with 7 bases identical to TRBD1. The CDR3 loop spans 13 amino acids. J lost 6 bases, V lost 8 bases, and 9 bases had no gene match. The germline V gene has CDR1 SGHTA and CDR2 FQGTGA. The CDR3 region is CASGTGQRQTQYF. CDR3 coding DNA: TGTGCCAGCGGGACGGGACAGAGACAGACCCAGTACTTC.

V usage is TRBV7-2 and J usage is TRBJ2-3; 13 bases align to TRBD2. With V trimmed by 0 bases and J by 2 bases, 8 bases remained unmatched. Germline loops: CDR1 SGHTA, CDR2 FQGNSA. This CDR3 comprises 19 residues. This chain's CDR3 is CASSLAPTSGGLYTDTQYF. The CDR3 DNA reads TGTGCCAGCAGCTTAGCTCCGACTAGCGGGGGGCTTTACACAGATACGCAGTATTTT.

The CDR3 nucleotides read TGTGCCAGCAGCTTAGACTGGGTCGGGGGGGCAGAGAATGAGCAGTTCTTC. This translates into CASSLDWVGGAENEQFF. The genes are TRBV7-6 and TRBJ2-1; TRBD2 matches at 8 bases. CDR1 SGHVS and CDR2 FNYEAQ come from the germline V gene. This CDR3 contains 17 residues. Germline trimming cut 1 base from V and 7 bases from J; bases unmatched to any gene: 12.

The chain recombines TRBV10-3 with TRBJ1-1; TRBD1 agrees at 8 bases. CDR1 ENHRY and CDR2 SYGVKD come from the germline V gene. Trimming took 6 bases from V and 0 from J; bases not matched to a gene: 12. This CDR3 is built from 17 residues. The CDR3 region is CAISRTGRVFMNTEAFF. The DNA of the CDR3 is TGTGCCATCAGCCGGACAGGGAGGGTTTTCATGAACACTGAAGCTTTCTTT.

The rearrangement links TRBV5-4 to TRBJ2-5, with 12 nucleotides matching TRBD2. The CDR3 runs to 15 residues. CDR1 and CDR2 (germline): SGHNT, YYREEE (reference sequence). After removal of 4 bases from V and 5 bases from J, the junction contained 6 bases not matched to a gene. The CDR3 DNA is TGTGCCAGCAGCCAAAGACTAGCGGGGGTGGAGACCCAGTACTTC. It is translated as CASSQRLAGVETQYF.

The rearrangement links TRBV5-4 to TRBJ1-2; TRBD1 matches at 10 bases. This CDR3 contains 15 residues. From germline, CDR1 is SGHNT and CDR2 YYREEE (reference sequence). J lost 8 bases, V lost 4 bases, and 11 bases had no gene match. CDR3 coding DNA: TGTGCCAGCAGCGCAAGGGACAGGGGCCCGGGAGGCTACACCTTC. This sequence encodes CASSARDRGPGGYTF.